What follows is one T cell receptor beta chain and its context. PCR was performed using 60 Vbeta and 13 Jbeta primers. Data came from immunoSEQ multiplex PCR; TCRdb stores just in-frame clones and leaves some out. Of 200,000 or so clones listed, more than 65% are singletons. CDR3 length: 15 amino acids. Germline CDR1 MDHEN, CDR2 SYDVKM. V was clipped by 2 bases and J by 3 bases, with 14 bases between them. The sample originates from a study of cytomegalovirus exposure and HLA in healthy donors. Study in general: Unique TCRs numbering some 80 million, obtained from HLA-typed donors, made up an early data release.

This clonotype was obtained from a man between 18 and 35 years old in good health and CMV-seronegative. Material for sequencing was PBMCs. This sequence joins TRBV28 and TRBJ2-7, with D perhaps matching TRBD2 (5 bases). The CDR3, as DNA: TGTGCCAGCAGTTTAGAGGGCCGGTGGGGCTACGAGCAGTACTTC. This codes for CASSLEGRWGYEQYF.